The 2 T cell receptor beta chains presented below share a single source sample, sequenced in a study of human T cells and chemical hapten exposure. Time point given: patch test 2, 6 weeks after DPC sensitization. Treatment described: therapeutic diphenylcyclopropenone sensitization with weekly scalp DPC. TCRdb reprocessed the RACE reads via MiXCR and lists one record per CDR3 protein. The sample includes roughly 380,000 distinct CDR3 sequences, roughly 6.3% seen only once; the top ten take over 5.5%. The sequencing used whole blood, collected in connection with sensitization to the hapten diphenylcyclopropenone (DPC). Source of these receptors: a woman younger than 35 with alopecia areata. Some clones in this sample may be carry-over from other donors' samples.

This chain joins TRBV2 and TRBJ1-5; D is undetermined. CDR1 and CDR2 (germline): SNHLY, FYNNEI. The CDR3 has 13 amino acids. Trimming shortened V by 7 bases and J by 5 bases, and 12 bases separated the two germline ends. The CDR3: CASTLRPDQPQHF. The CDR3 nucleotides read TGTGCCAGCACCCTGCGGCCCGATCAGCCCCAGCATTTT. The full variable domain, in which reference TRBV2 and TRBJ1-5 provide the parts outside the CDR3, is EPEVTQTPSHQVTQMGQEVILRCVPISNHLYFYWYRQILGQKVEFLVSFYNNEISEKSEIFDDQFSVERPDGSNFTLKIRSTKLEDSAMYFCASTLRPDQPQHFGDGTRLSIL.

The rearrangement joins TRBV6-5 to TRBJ1-1; D is ambiguous. The length of the CDR3 is 12 residues. V lost 5 bases and J lost 8, with 12 bases in between. Germline values: CDR1 MNHEY, CDR2 SVGAGI. This CDR3 reads CASSRTAREAFF. The CDR3 coding sequence is TGTGCCAGCAGTCGGACCGCGAGAGAAGCTTTCTTT.